The 9 T cell receptor beta chains below all came from one sample that was sequenced in a study of blood T cell repertoires in COVID-19. Sequencing was performed with immunoSEQ multiplex PCR; in TCRdb, only in-frame clones are kept and a portion is missing. The sample comprises 95,000 or so clones, about 84% of which are singletons, and approximately 24% rests with the top ten. The sequenced material came from peripheral blood. Source of these receptors: a human donor in a cohort sampled during active COVID-19.

The table lists this clone with a count of one. This chain joins TRBV6-5 and TRBJ1-5; D unclear. With 8 bases removed from V and 0 bases from J, the gap between germline ends came to 5 bases. The CDR3 runs 12 residues. The germline V gene encodes CDR1 MNHEY and CDR2 SVGAGI. CDR3 sequence reads: CASQYSNQPQHF. CDR3 sequence (DNA): TGTGCCAGCCAGTATAGCAATCAGCCCCAGCATTTT.

In its sample, this clone was seen once. The rearrangement links TRBV7-2 to TRBJ2-3, with 15 bases aligning to TRBD2. The CDR3 spans 18 residues. Germline trimming cut 5 bases from V and 0 bases from J; bases unmatched to any gene: 6. Looked up from germline, CDR1 is SGHTA and CDR2 is FQGNSA. CDR3 in amino acids: CASSRGLAGGRSTDTQYF. The CDR3 DNA reads TGTGCCAGCAGCCGCGGACTAGCGGGGGGGCGAAGCACAGATACGCAGTATTTT.

V usage is TRBV7-3 and J usage is TRBJ2-2; TRBD2 matches at 12 bases. With 4 bases clipped from V and 4 bases from J, the junction kept 16 bases outside the gene matches. This CDR3 spans 20 amino acids. CDR1 SGHTA and CDR2 FQGTGA come from the germline V gene. Here the CDR3 DNA reads TGTGCCAGCAGCTCCCTCCTCCTAGCGGGGGGGCCGGAGGGCACCGGGGAGCTGTTTTTT. The encoded protein is CASSSLLLAGGPEGTGELFF.

The CDR3 loop reads CASSSYSNQPQHF. The CDR3 nucleotides read TGTGCCAGCAGTTCCTATAGCAATCAGCCCCAGCATTTT. The genes are TRBV6-5 and TRBJ1-5, with no clear D. V lost 4 bases and J 0 bases, leaving 4 bases between the germline ends. CDR1 MNHEY and CDR2 SVGAGI come from the germline V gene. There are 13 residues in the CDR3.

This chain connects TRBV7-2 to TRBJ2-5, with a possible D match to TRBD1 (6 bases). The CDR3 is 14 amino acids. From germline, CDR1 is SGHTA and CDR2 FQGNSA. Trimming removed 0 bases from V and 5 bases from J, with 10 bases in between. The CDR3 loop is CASSLAGQLETQYF. CDR3 coding DNA: TGTGCCAGCAGCTTAGCAGGACAGTTGGAGACCCAGTACTTC.

V gene TRBV7-9 combines with J gene TRBJ2-1; 8 bases align to TRBD1. V shed 2 bases, J shed 9 bases, and the junction held 6 bases outside the gene matches. The CDR3 spans 14 residues. Germline CDR1 reads SEHNR; CDR2 reads FQNEAQ (reference sequence). The CDR3 spells CASSLQGAGSEQFF. CDR3 DNA: TGTGCCAGCAGCTTACAGGGGGCTGGAAGTGAGCAGTTCTTC.

J is TRBJ2-7 and V is TRBV24-1, with a tentative D call TRBD1 (7 bases). V was clipped by 3 bases and J by 0 bases, with 11 bases between them. This CDR3 has 15 amino acids. Germline V gene lookup returns CDR1 KGHDR and CDR2 SFDVKD. The DNA for the CDR3 is TGTGCCACCAGTGATCGGGGGACAGTCTCCTACGAGCAGTACTTC. Amino acids: CATSDRGTVSYEQYF.

The rearrangement uses TRBV10-3 and TRBJ2-1; 7 bases fit TRBD2. The J segment lost 7 bases and the V segment lost 5 bases, leaving 8 bases of the junction unmatched. Germline V CDR1 and CDR2: ENHRY, SYGVKD. The CDR3 extends over 14 amino acids. This chain's CDR3 is CAISRLAQGNEQFF. In nucleotides, the CDR3 is TGTGCCATCAGTCGACTAGCCCAGGGAAATGAGCAGTTCTTC.

In this sample, this clone turned up a few times. This chain links TRBV5-1 with TRBJ2-7; 12 bases agree with TRBD2. Germline CDR1 reads SGHRS; CDR2 reads YFSETQ. The CDR3 contains 15 residues. J lost 3 bases, V lost 5 bases, and 6 bases had no gene match. The CDR3 DNA is TGCGCCAGCAGGGCTACTAGCGGGGGGAACTACGAGCAGTACTTC. The encoded protein is CASRATSGGNYEQYF. Supplemented by reference TRBV5-1 and TRBJ2-7, the full variable domain reads KAGVTQTPRYLIKTRGQQVTLSCSPISGHRSVSWYQQTPGQGLQFLFEYFSETQRNKGNFPGRFSGRQFSNSRSEMNVSTLELGDSALYLCASRATSGGNYEQYFGPGTRLTVT.